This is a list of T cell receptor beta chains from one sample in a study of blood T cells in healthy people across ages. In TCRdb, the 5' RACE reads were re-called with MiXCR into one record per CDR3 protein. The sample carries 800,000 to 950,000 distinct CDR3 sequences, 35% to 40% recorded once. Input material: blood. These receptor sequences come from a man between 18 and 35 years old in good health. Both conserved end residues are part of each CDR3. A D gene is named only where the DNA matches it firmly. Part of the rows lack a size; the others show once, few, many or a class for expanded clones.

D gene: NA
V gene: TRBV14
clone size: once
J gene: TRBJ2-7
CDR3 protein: CASSQVSAGNEQYF
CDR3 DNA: TGTGCCAGCAGCCAAGTTTCCGCGGGGAACGAGCAGTACTTC

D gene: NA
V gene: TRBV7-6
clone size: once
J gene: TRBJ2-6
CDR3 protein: CASSSIMGTLDRANVLTF
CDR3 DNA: TGTGCCAGCAGCTCCATTATGGGGACCCTCGACCGGGCCAACGTCCTGACTTTC

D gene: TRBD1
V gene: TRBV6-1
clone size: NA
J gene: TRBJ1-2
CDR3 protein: CASTNRGGYYGYTF
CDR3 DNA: TGTGCCAGCACCAACAGGGGCGGTTACTATGGCTACACCTTC

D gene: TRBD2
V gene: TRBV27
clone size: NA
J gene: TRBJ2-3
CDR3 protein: CASSLSPPGGGASTDTQYF
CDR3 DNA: TGTGCCAGCAGTTTATCCCCCCCGGGCGGGGGGGCTAGCACAGATACGCAGTATTTT

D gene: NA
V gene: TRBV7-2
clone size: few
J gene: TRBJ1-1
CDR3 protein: CASSLEQHMNTEAFF
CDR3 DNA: TGTGCCAGCAGCTTAGAACAGCACATGAACACTGAAGCTTTCTTT

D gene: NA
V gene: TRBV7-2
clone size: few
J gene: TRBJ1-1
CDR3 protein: CASSLELRFEAFF
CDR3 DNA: TGTGCCAGCAGCTTAGAACTCCGGTTTGAAGCTTTCTTT

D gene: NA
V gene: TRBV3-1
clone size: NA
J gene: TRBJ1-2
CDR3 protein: CASSQALGYGYTF
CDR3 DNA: TGTGCCAGCAGCCAGGCTTTGGGGTATGGCTACACCTTC

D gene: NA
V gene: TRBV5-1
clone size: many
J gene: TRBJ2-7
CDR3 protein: CASSLRQSSYEQYF
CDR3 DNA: TGCGCCAGCAGCTTGAGGCAGAGCTCCTACGAGCAGTACTTC

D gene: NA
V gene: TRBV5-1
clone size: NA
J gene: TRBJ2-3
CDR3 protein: CASSLEGGRPNQPQYF
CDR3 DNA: TGCGCCAGCAGCTTGGAGGGGGGGAGGCCTAATCAGCCCCAGTATTTT

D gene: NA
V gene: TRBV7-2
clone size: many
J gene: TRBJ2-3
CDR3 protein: CASSLGGIPRGPYTQYF
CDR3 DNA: TGTGCCAGCAGCCTTGGGGGAATCCCCCGTGGGCCTTATACGCAGTATTTT

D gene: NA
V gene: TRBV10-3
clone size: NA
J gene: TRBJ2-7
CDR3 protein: CAISEAYNEQYF
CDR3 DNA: TGTGCCATCAGTGAAGCGTACAATGAGCAGTACTTC

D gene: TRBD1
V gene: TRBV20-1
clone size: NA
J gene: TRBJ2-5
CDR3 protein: CSAREYRDRQETQYF
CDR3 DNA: TGCAGTGCTAGAGAGTACCGGGACAGACAAGAGACCCAGTACTTC

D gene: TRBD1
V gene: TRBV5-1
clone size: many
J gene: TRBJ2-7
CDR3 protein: CASSPNAAGTAAYEQYF
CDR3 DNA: TGCGCCAGCAGCCCTAATGCAGCCGGGACAGCGGCCTACGAGCAGTACTTC

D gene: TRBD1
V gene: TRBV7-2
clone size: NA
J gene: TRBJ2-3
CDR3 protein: CASSLGFPGQGTDTQYF
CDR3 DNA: TGTGCCAGCAGCTTAGGGTTTCCGGGACAGGGTACAGATACGCAGTATTTT

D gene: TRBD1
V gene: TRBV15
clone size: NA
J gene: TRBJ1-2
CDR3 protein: CATSRTLDRDHGHTF
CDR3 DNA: TGTGCCACCAGCAGGACCTTGGACAGGGATCATGGCCACACCTTC

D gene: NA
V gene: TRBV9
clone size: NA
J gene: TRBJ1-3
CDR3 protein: CASSPDVGGQSSGNTIYF
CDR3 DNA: TGTGCCAGCAGCCCAGACGTGGGGGGCCAGAGCTCTGGAAACACCATATATTTT

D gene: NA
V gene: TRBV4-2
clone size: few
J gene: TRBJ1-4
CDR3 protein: CASSQPRESEKLFF
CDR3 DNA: TGTGCCAGCAGCCAACCTAGGGAGTCCGAAAAACTGTTTTTT

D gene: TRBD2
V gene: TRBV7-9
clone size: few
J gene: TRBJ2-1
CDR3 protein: CASSLAYPGGEQFF
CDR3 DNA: TGTGCCAGCAGCTTAGCGTATCCGGGGGGTGAGCAGTTCTTC

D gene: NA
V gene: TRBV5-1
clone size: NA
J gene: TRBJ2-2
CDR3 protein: CASSLSITGELFF
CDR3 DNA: TGCGCCAGCAGCTTGTCAATCACCGGGGAGCTGTTTTTT

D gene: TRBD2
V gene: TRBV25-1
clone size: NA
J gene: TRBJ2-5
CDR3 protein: CASSEGTSGGPEETQYF
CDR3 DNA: TGTGCCAGCAGTGAGGGCACTAGCGGGGGGCCTGAAGAGACCCAGTACTTC

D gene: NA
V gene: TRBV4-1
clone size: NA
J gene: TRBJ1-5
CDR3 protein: CASSQDWKGPGNQPQHF
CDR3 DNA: TGCGCCAGCAGCCAAGATTGGAAGGGGCCCGGCAATCAGCCCCAGCATTTT

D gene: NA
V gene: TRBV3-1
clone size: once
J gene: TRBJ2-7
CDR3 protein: CASSQDSRGRFYNEQYF
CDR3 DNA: TGTGCCAGCAGCCAAGATTCTAGGGGACGCTTTTACAATGAGCAGTACTTC

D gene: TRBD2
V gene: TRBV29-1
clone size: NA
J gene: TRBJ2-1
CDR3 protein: CSVASGSSYNEQFF
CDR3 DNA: TGCAGCGTTGCTAGCGGAAGCTCCTACAATGAGCAGTTCTTC

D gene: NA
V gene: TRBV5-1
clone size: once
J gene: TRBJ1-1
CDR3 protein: CASSLVLGNTEAFF
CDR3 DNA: TGCGCCAGCAGCTTGGTGCTGGGAAACACTGAAGCTTTCTTT

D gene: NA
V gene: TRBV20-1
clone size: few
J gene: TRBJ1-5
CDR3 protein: CSASARRLGNQPQHF
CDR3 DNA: TGCAGTGCTAGCGCTAGACGGCTTGGCAATCAGCCCCAGCATTTT

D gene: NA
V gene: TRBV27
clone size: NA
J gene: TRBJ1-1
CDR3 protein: CASSPWGRHTEAFF
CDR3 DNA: TGTGCCAGCAGTCCCTGGGGTCGACACACTGAAGCTTTCTTT

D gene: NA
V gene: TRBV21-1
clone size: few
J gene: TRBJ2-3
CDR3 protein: CASSRGPTDTQYF
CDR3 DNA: TGTGCCAGCAGCAGGGGCCCCACAGATACGCAGTATTTT

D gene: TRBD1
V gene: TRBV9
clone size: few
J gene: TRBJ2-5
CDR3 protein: CASSVAGQGSPQYF
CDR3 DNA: TGTGCCAGCAGCGTAGCGGGACAGGGAAGTCCCCAGTACTTC

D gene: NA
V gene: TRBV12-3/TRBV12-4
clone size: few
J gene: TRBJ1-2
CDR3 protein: CASTPGLEGYTF
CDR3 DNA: TGTGCCAGCACCCCGGGACTGGAGGGCTACACCTTC

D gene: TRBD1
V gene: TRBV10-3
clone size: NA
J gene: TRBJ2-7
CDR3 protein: CVITKGQGASSEQYF
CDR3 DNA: TGTGTCATTACAAAGGGACAGGGGGCGTCATCCGAGCAGTACTTC

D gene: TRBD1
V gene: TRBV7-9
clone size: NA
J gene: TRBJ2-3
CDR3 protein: CASTNPRQGDTDTQYF
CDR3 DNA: TGTGCCAGCACCAACCCCCGACAGGGGGATACAGATACGCAGTATTTT

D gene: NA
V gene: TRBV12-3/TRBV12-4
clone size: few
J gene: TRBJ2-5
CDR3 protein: CASSPRVNEQYF
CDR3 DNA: TGTGCCAGCAGTCCCCGGGTGAATGAGCAGTACTTC

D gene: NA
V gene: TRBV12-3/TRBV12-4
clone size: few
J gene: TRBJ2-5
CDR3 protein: CASSGTEEQYF
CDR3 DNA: TGTGCCAGCAGTGGGACTGAAGAGCAGTACTTC

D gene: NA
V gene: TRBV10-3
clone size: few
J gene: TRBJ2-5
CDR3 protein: CAISGTEETQYF
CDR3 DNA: TGTGCCATCAGTGGGACAGAAGAGACCCAGTACTTC

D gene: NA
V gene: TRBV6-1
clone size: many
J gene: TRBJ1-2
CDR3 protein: CATTPANYGYTF
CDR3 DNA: TGTGCCACGACACCAGCTAACTATGGCTACACCTTC

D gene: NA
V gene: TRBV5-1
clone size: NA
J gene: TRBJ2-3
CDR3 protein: CASSLGTVYISTDTQYF
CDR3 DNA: TGCGCCAGCAGCTTGGGGACAGTTTATATTAGCACAGATACGCAGTATTTT

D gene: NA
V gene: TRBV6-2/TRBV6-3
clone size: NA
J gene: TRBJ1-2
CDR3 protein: CASRTGYYGYTF
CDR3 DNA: TGTGCCAGCAGAACAGGATACTATGGCTACACCTTC

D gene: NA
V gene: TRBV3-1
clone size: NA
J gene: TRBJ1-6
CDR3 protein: CAGSLWERGSPLHF
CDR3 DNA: NA

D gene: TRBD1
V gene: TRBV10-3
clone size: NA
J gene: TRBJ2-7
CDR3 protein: CAIGEWRDRGLSPVYEQYF
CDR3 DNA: TGTGCCATCGGTGAGTGGAGAGACAGGGGGTTAAGCCCCGTTTACGAGCAGTACTTC

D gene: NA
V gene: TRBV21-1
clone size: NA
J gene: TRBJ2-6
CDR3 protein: CASSKEVGQLSGANVLTF
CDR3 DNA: TGTGCCAGCAGCAAAGAGGTTGGACAACTCTCTGGGGCCAACGTCCTGACTTTC

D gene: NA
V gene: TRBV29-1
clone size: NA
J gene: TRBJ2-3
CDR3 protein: CSVEGGDTDTQYF
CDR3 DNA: TGCAGCGTTGAAGGGGGTGACACAGATACGCAGTATTTT

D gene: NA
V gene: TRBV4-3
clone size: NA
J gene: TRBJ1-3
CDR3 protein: CASSQDRVTGNTIYF
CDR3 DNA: TGCGCCAGCAGCCAAGACCGCGTTACTGGAAACACCATATATTTT

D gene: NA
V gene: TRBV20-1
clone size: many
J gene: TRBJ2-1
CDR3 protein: CSIRGDGASYNEQFF
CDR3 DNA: TGCAGTATCAGGGGTGACGGGGCTTCCTACAATGAGCAGTTCTTC

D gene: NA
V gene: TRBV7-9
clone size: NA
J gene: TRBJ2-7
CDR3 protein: CASSFTGGPYEQYF
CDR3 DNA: TGTGCCAGCAGCTTTACCGGGGGCCCCTACGAGCAGTACTTC

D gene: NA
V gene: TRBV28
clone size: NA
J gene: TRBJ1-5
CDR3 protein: CASTERGEGNQPQHF
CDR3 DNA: TGTGCCAGCACCGAGAGGGGAGAGGGCAATCAGCCCCAGCATTTT

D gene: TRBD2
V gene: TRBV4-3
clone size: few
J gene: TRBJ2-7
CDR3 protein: CASSQKFGLASYEQYF
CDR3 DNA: TGCGCCAGCAGCCAGAAGTTCGGACTAGCGTCGTACGAGCAGTACTTC

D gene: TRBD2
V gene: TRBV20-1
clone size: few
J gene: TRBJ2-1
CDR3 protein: CSAREKGERGRTNEQFF
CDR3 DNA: TGCAGTGCTAGAGAAAAAGGGGAGCGGGGGCGTACCAATGAGCAGTTCTTC

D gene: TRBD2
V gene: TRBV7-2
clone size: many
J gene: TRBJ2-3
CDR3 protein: CASGLAGSQYF
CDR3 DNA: TGTGCCAGCGGACTAGCGGGGTCGCAGTATTTT

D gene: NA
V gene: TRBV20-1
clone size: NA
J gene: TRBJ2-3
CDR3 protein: CSSRKAPTDTQYF
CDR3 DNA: TGCAGTAGCCGTAAAGCGCCCACAGATACGCAGTATTTT

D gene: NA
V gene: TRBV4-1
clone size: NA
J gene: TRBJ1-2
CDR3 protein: CASSQGRREVYGYTF
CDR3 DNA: TGCGCCAGCAGCCAAGGGCGGAGGGAAGTCTATGGCTACACCTTC

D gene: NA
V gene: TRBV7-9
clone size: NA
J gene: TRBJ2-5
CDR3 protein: CASSLMRTGLETQYF
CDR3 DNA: TGTGCCAGCAGCTTAATGCGTACAGGCCTCGAGACCCAGTACTTC

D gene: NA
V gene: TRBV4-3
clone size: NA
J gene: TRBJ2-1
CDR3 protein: CASSQGLGMDNEQFF
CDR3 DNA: TGCGCCAGCAGCCAAGGCTTAGGGATGGACAATGAGCAGTTCTTC

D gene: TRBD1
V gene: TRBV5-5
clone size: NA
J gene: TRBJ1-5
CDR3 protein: CASSPLASDRGNQPQHF
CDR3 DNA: TGTGCCAGCAGCCCACTAGCCTCGGACAGGGGGAATCAGCCCCAGCATTTT

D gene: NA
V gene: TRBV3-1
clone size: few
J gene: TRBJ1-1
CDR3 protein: CASSQVQGRTEAFF
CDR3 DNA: TGTGCCAGCAGCCAAGTACAGGGTCGGACTGAAGCTTTCTTT

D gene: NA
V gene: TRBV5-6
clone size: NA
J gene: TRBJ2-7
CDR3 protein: CASSLDLNSYEQYF
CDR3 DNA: TGTGCCAGCAGCTTGGATCTTAACTCCTACGAGCAGTACTTC

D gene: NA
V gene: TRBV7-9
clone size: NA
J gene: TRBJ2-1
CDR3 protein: CASSIDLPGGNEQFF
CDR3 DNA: TGTGCCAGCAGCATAGACCTCCCTGGAGGCAATGAGCAGTTCTTC